This T cell receptor beta chain came from a study of T cells after yellow fever vaccination. Regarding the study as a whole: Clonotype sharing between CD4 and CD8 compartments was small. Boosting was followed by the reappearance of most primary-vaccination clones (less than 98% CD4, more than 70% CD8). The secondary response showed a weaker magnitude and a faster peak, day 5 versus 15.

In making TCR cDNA, 5'RACE template switching added a universal primer site and UMIs to it. MiXCR, applied by TCRdb to the 5' RACE reads, yields one record per CDR3 protein. The sample includes almost 600,000 distinct CDR3 sequences, 13% seen only once; the top ten take over 12%. The germline V gene encodes CDR1 DFQATT and CDR2 SNEGSKA (reference sequence). This CDR3 region has 13 residues. V lost 5 bases and J lost 5; bases outside the gene matches: 8. This clonotype showed up many times. Its antigen is currently unknown. The source was PBMCs, collected on the day of the yellow fever booster vaccination. The chain uses TRBV20-1 and TRBJ2-7, with TRBD1 matching over 8 bases. The sequence was collected from a man aged 25 to 40 who received the YFV17D yellow fever vaccine. The CDR3 loop reads CSAPTGEVNEQYF. DNA for the CDR3: TGCAGTGCTCCGACAGGGGAGGTTAACGAGCAGTACTTC.